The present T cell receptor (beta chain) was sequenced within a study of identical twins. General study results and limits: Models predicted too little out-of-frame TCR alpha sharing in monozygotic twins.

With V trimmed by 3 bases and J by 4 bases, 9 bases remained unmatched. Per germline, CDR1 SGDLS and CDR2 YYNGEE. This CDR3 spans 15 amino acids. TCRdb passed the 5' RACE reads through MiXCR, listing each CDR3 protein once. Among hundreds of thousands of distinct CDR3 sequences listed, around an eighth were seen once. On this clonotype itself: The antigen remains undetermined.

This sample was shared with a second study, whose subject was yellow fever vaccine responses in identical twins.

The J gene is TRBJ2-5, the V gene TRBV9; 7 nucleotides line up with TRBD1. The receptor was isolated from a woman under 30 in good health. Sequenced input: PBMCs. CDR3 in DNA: TGTGCCAGCAGCGCGAGAGAGGGACAGTTAGAGACCCAGTACTTC. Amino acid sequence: CASSAREGQLETQYF.